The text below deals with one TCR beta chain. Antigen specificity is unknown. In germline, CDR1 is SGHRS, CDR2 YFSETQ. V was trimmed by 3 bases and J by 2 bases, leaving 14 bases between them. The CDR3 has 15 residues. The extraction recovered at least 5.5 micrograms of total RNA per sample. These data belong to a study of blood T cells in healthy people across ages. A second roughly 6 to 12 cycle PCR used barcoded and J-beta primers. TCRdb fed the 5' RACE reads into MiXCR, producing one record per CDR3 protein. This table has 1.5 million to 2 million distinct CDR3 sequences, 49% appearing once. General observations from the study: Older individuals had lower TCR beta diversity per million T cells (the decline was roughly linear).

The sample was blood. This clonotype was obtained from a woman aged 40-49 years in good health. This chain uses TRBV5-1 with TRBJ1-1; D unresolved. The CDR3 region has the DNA TGCGCCAGCAGCTCACCTACCAGCCCTAACACTGAAGCTTTCTTT. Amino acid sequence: CASSSPTSPNTEAFF.